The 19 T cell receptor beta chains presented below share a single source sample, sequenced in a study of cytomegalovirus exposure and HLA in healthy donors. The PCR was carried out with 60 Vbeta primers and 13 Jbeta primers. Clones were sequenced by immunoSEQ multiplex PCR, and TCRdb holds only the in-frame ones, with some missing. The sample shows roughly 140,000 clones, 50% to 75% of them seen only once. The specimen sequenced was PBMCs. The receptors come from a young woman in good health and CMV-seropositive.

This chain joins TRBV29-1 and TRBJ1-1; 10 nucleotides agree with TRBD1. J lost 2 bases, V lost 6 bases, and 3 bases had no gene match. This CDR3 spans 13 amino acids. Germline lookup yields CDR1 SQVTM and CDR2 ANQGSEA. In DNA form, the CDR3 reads TGCAGCGTGTGGGACAGGGGAAACACTGAAGCTTTCTTT. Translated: CSVWDRGNTEAFF.

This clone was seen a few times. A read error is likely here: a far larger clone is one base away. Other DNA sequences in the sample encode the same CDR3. The CDR3 nucleotides read TGTGCCAGCAGCGTAGAGGCGGGGGGGCCTATAGCAGATACCCAGTATTTT. Encoded protein: CASSVEAGGPIADTQYF. The chain uses TRBV9 and TRBJ2-3; 9 bases align to TRBD2. CDR1 and CDR2 from the germline V gene are SGDLS and YYNGEE. The CDR3 covers 17 residues.

In DNA form, the CDR3 reads TGTGCCAGCAGGCCGGGACAGGGGGCCCCCTACGAGCAGTACTTC. This encodes CASRPGQGAPYEQYF. The chain combines TRBV28 with TRBJ2-7, with 12 positions matching TRBD1. Germline V gene data show CDR1 as MDHEN and CDR2 as SYDVKM. The CDR3 has 15 residues. Trimming removed 6 bases from V and 2 bases from J; junction bases left unmatched: 5.

The CDR3 reads CASSDHNEQFF. The DNA of the CDR3 is TGTGCCAGCAGTGACCATAATGAGCAGTTCTTC. The gene calls are TRBV25-1 and TRBJ2-1; D is uncertain. This CDR3 contains 11 residues. V gave up 3 bases and J gave up 7 bases, with 4 bases separating them. Looked up from germline, CDR1 is MGHDK and CDR2 is SYGVNS. The variable domain in full, with the rest retrieved from reference TRBV25-1 and TRBJ2-1, is EADIYQTPRYLVIGTGKKITLECSQTMGHDKMYWYQQDPGMELHLIHYSYGVNSTEKGDLSSESTVSRIRTEHFPLTLESARPSHTSQYLCASSDHNEQFFGPGTRLTVL.

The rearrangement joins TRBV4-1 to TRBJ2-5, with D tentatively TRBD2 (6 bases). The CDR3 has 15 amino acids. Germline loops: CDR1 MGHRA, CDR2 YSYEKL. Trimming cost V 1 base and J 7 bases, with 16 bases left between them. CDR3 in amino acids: CASSQVWGVRGTQYF. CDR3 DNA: TGCGCCAGCAGCCAAGTGTGGGGGGTAAGGGGGACCCAGTACTTC.

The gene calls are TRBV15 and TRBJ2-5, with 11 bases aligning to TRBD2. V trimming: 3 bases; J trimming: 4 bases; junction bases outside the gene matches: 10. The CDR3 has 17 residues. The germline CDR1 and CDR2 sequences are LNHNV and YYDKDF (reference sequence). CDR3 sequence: CATSRTLAGGGGETQYF. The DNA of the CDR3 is TGTGCCACCAGCAGGACCCTAGCGGGAGGAGGGGGAGAGACCCAGTACTTC.

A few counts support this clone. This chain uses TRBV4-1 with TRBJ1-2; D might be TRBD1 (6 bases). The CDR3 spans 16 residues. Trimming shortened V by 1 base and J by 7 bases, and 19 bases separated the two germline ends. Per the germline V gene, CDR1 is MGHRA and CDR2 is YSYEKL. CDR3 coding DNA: TGCGCCAGCAGCCAAGCCGGGGCAGGGGAGTTCTCTGGCTACACCTTC. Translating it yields CASSQAGAGEFSGYTF.

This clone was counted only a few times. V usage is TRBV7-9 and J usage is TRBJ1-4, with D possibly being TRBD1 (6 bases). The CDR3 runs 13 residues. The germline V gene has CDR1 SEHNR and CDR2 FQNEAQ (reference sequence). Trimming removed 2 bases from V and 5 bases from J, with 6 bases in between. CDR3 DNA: TGTGCCAGCAGCTTAAGGGGGAATGAAAAACTGTTTTTT. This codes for CASSLRGNEKLFF.

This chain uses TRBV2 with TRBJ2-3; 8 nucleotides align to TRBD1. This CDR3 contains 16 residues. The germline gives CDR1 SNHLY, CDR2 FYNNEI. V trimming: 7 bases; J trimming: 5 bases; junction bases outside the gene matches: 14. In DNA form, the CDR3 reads TGTGCCAGCACTCCCAGGTACTCAACAGGGGGAGATACGCAGTATTTT. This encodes CASTPRYSTGGDTQYF.

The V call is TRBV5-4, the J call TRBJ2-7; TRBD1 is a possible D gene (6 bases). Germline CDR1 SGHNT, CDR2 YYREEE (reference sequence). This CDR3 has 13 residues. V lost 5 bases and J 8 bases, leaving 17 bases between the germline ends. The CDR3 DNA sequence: TGTGCCAGCAGTCACTCGCAGGGGCAACAGCAGTACTTC. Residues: CASSHSQGQQQYF.

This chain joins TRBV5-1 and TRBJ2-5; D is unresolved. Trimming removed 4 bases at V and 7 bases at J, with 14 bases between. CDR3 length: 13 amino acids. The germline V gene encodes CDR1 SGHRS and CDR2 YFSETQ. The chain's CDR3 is CASSTPTGGTQYF. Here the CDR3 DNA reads TGCGCCAGCAGCACCCCAACTGGTGGGACCCAGTACTTC.

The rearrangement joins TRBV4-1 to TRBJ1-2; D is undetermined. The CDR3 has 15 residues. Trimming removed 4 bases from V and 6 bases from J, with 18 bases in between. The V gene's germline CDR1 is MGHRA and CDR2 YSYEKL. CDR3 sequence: CASSPSGEPFDGYTF. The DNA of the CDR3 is TGCGCCAGCAGCCCCTCTGGGGAGCCCTTCGATGGCTACACCTTC.

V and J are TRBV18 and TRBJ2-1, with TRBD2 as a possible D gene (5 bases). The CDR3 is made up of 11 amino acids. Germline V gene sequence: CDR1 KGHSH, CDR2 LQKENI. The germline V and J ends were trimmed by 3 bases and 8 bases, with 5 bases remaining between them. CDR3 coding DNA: TGTGCCAGCTCACCGCGGGATGAGCAGTTCTTC. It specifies CASSPRDEQFF.

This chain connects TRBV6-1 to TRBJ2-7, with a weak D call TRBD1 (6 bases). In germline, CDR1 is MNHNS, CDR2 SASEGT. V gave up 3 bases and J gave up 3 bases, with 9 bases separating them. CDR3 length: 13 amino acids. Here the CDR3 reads CASSEQQGYEQYF. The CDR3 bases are TGTGCCAGCAGTGAGCAACAGGGCTACGAGCAGTACTTC.

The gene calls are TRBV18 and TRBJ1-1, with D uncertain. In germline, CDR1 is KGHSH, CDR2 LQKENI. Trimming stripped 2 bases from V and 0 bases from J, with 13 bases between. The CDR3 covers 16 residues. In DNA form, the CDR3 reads TGTGCCAGCTCACCATTAGGAAGCGGGCTGAACACTGAAGCTTTCTTT. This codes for CASSPLGSGLNTEAFF. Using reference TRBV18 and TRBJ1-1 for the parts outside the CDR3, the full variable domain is NAGVMQNPRHLVRRRGQEARLRCSPMKGHSHVYWYRQLPEEGLKFMVYLQKENIIDESGMPKERFSAEFPKEGPSILRIQQVVRGDSAAYFCASSPLGSGLNTEAFFGQGTRLTVV.

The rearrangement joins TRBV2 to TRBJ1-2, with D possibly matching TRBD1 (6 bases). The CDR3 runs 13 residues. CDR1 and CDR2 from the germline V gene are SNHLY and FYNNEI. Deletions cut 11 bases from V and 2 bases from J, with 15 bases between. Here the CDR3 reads CAGGYRENYGYTF. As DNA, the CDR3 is TGTGCCGGTGGCTACAGGGAAAACTATGGCTACACCTTC.

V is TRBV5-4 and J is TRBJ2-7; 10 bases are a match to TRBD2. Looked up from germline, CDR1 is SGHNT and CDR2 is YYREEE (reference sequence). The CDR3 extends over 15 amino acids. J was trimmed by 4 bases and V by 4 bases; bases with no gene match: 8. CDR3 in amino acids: CASSNRAGGGYEQYF. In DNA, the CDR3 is TGTGCCAGCAGCAACCGAGCGGGAGGGGGGTACGAGCAGTACTTC.

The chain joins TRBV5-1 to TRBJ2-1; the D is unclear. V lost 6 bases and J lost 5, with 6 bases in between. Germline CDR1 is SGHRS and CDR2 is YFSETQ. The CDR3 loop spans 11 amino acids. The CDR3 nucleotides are TGCGCCAGCACAGGTCACAATGAGCAGTTCTTC. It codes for CASTGHNEQFF.

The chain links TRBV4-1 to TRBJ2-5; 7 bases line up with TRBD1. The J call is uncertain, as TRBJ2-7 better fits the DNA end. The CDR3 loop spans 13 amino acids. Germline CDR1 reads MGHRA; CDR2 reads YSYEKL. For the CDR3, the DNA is TGCGCCAGCAGACCGACAGGGCGGGACGAGCAGTACTTC. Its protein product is CASRPTGRDEQYF.